This entry is about one TCR beta chain. Its antigen is still unknown. Amplification of TCR beta CDR3 regions was performed using RNA transcripts as template. The primer set for the first-round RT-PCR of the TCR CDR3 was HTBI. MiXCR, applied by TCRdb to the multiplex PCR reads, yields one record per CDR3 protein. The top ten clones hold less than 75% of a sample with fewer than 400,000 distinct CDR3 sequences, roughly 25% of them seen once. V lost 9 bases and J lost 3; bases outside the gene matches: 6. Germline V CDR1 and CDR2: SEHNR, FQNEAQ (reference sequence). The CDR3 sequence is 13 residues long. Uncontrolled infection, other autoimmune disease, pregnancy or lactation disqualified patients from enrolment. Diagnostic decisions used clinical symptoms, serum thyroxine and TRAb, thyroid ultrasound and orbital computed tomography. This entry belongs to a study of T cells in Graves' hyperthyroidism and ophthalmopathy. Across the study: Blood was drawn when the patient was first diagnosed and still untreated. General study results and limits: Expanded thyroid clonotypes (above 0.001) were mostly also found in blood.

This TCR came from a man in his fifties with Graves' hyperthyroidism. The genes are TRBV7-9 and TRBJ2-7; 9 bases are shared with TRBD2. The sample comprised blood. The CDR3 nucleotides read TGTGCCAGTAGAGGCGGGAGGGTCTACGAGCAGTACTTC. Protein sequence: CASRGGRVYEQYF.